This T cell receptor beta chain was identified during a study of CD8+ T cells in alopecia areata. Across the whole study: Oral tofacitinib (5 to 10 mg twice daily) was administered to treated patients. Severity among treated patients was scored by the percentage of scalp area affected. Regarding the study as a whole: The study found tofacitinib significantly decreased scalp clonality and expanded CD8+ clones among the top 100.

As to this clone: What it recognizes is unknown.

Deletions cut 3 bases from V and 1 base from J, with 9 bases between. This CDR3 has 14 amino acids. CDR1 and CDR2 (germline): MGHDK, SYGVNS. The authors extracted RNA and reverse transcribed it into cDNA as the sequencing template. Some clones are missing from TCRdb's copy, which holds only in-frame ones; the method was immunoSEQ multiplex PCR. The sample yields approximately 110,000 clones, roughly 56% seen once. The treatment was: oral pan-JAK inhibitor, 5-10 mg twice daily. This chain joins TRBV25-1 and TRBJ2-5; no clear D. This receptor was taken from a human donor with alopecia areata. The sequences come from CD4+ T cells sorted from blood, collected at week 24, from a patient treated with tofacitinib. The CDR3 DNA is TGTGCCAGCAGTGACGTGGGAACCCAAGAGACCCAGTACTTC. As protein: CASSDVGTQETQYF.